The subject of this entry is one TCR beta chain. This entry belongs to a study of PD-1 blockade in classical Hodgkin lymphoma. All patients experienced relapse after autologous stem cell transplantation, and brentuximab vedotin exposure was variable. Generated by immunoSEQ multiplex PCR, the TCRdb table keeps only in-frame clones and is missing some. The table records about 13,000 clones, around 80% of them present only once. The CDR3 length is 15 residues. The germline V and J ends were trimmed by 1 base and 6 bases, with 13 bases remaining between them. Germline CDR1 and CDR2: SGHRS and YFSETQ. This chain uses TRBV5-1 with TRBJ1-4; a possible D gene is TRBD1 (6 bases). Material: peripheral blood mononuclear cells (PBMCs), obtained at baseline. This clonotype originated in a human donor with classical Hodgkin lymphoma. CDR3 coding DNA: TGCGCCAGCAGCTTGTCAGGGGTCCAGGATGAAAAACTGTTTTTT. Its translation: CASSLSGVQDEKLFF.